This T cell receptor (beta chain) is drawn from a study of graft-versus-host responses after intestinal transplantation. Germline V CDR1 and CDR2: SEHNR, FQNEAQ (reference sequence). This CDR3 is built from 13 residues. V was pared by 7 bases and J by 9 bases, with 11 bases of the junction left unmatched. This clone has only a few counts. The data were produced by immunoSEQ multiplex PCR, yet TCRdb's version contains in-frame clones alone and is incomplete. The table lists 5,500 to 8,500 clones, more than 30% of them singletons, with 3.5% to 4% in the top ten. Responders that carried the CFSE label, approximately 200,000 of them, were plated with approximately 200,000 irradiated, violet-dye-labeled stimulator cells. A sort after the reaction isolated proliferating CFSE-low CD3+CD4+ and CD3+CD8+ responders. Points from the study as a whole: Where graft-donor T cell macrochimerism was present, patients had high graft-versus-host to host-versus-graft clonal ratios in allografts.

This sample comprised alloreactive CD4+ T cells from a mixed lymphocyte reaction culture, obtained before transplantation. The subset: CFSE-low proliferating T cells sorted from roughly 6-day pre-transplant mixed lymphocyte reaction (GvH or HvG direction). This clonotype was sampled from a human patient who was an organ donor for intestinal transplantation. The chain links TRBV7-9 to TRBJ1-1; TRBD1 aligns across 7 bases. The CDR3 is CASTMRTGQKAFF. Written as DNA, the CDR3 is TGTGCCAGCACCATGAGAACGGGACAGAAAGCTTTCTTT.